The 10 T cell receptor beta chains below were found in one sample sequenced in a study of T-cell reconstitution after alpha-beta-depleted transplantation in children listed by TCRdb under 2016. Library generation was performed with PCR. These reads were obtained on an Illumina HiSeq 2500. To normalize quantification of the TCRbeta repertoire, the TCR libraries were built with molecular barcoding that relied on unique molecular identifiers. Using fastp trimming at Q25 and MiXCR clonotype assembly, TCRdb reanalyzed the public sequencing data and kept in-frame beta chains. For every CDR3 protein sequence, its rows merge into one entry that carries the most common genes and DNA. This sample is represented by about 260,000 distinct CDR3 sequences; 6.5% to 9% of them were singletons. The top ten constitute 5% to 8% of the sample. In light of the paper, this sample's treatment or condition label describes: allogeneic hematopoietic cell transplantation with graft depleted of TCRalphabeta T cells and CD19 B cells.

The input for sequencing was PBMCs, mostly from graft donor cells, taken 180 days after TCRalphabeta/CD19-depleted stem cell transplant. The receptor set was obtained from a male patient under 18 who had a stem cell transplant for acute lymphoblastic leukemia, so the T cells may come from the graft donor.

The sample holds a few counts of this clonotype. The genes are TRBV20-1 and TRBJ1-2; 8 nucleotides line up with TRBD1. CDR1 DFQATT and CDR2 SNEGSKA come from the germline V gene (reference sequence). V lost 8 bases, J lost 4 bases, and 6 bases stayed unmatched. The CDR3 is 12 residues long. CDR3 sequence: CSPGQGSYGYTF. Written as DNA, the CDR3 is TGCAGTCCAGGACAGGGCTCCTATGGCTACACCTTC.

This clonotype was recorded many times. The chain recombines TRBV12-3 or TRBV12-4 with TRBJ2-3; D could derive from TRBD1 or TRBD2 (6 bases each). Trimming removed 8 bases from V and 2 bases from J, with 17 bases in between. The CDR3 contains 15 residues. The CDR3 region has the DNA TGTGCCAGCTTCTCGGAGGGGGGCCCCACAGATACGCAGTATTTT. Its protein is CASFSEGGPTDTQYF.

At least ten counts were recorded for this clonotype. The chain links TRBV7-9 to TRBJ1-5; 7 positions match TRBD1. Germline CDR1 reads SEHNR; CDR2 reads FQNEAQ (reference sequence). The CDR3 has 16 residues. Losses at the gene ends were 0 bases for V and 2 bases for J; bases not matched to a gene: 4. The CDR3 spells CASSLALTGGNQPQHF. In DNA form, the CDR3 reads TGTGCCAGCAGCTTAGCGTTAACAGGGGGCAATCAGCCCCAGCATTTT.

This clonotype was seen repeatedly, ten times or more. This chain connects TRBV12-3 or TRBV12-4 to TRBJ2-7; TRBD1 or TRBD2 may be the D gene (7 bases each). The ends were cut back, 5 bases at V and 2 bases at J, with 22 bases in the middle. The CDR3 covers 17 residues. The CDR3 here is CASSRVQGGPFTYEQYF. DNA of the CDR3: TGTGCCAGCAGTCGCGTCCAGGGGGGGCCCTTTACCTACGAGCAGTACTTC.

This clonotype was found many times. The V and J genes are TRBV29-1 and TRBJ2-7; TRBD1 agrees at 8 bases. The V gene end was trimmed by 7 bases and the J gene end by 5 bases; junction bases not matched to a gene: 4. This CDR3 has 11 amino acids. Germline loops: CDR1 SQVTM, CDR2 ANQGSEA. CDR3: CSGGQGNEQYF. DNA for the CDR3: TGCAGCGGTGGACAGGGAAACGAGCAGTACTTC.

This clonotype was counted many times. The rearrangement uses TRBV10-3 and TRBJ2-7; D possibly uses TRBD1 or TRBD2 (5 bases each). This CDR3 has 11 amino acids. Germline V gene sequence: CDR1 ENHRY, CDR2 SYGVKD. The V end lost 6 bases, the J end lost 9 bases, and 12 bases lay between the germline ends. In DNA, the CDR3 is TGTGCCATCAGCCCAGGGACGGGGCAGTACTTC. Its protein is CAISPGTGQYF.

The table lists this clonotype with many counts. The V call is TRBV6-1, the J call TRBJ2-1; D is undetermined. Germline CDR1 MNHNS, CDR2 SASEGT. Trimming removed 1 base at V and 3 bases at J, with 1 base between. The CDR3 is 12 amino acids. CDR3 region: CASSEGYNEQFF. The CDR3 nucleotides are TGTGCCAGCAGTGAAGGCTACAATGAGCAGTTCTTC.

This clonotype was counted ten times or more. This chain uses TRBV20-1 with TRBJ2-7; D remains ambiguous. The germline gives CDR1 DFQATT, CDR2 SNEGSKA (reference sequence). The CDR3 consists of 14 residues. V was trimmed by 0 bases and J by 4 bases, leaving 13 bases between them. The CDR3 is CSARDSGRPYEQYF. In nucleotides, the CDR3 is TGCAGTGCTAGAGATTCGGGCAGGCCTTACGAGCAGTACTTC.

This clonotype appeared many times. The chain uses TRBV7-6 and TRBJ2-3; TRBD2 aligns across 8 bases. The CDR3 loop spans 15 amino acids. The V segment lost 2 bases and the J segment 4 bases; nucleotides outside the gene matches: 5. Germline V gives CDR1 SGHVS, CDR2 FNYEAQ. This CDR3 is CASSLRTAGADTQYF. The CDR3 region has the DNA TGTGCCAGCAGCTTACGGACAGCGGGAGCAGATACGCAGTATTTT.

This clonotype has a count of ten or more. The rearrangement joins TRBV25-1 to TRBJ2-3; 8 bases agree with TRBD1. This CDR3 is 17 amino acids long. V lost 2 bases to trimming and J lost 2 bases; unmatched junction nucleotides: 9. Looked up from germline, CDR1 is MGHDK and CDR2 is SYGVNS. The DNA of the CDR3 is TGTGCCAGCAGTGAAGGCACAGGGGGAGGTTTCACAGATACGCAGTATTTT. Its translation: CASSEGTGGGFTDTQYF. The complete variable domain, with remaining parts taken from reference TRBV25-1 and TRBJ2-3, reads EADIYQTPRYLVIGTGKKITLECSQTMGHDKMYWYQQDPGMELHLIHYSYGVNSTEKGDLSSESTVSRIRTEHFPLTLESARPSHTSQYLCASSEGTGGGFTDTQYFGPGTRLTVL.